This T cell receptor beta chain was obtained from a study of blood T cell repertoires in COVID-19. About the study: T cells, B-cell-depleted T cells, or PBMCs provided the cDNA or gDNA that served as material.

There are a few counts of this clone. Measured with immunoSEQ multiplex PCR; TCRdb has only the in-frame clones, and not every one. The data contain 150,000 to 200,000 clones, 90% of them singletons. The length of the CDR3 is 15 residues. Germline assignment: CDR1 LNHDA and CDR2 SQIVND (reference sequence). The V gene end was trimmed by 4 bases and the J gene end by 7 bases; junction bases not matched to a gene: 10. This chain joins TRBV19 and TRBJ1-2, with TRBD1 matching over 9 bases. Sequenced material: peripheral blood. The clonotype was recovered from a man aged 55 to 70 with active or convalescent COVID-19. CDR3 sequence reads: CASSTQPGQGFGYTF. The DNA for the CDR3 is TGTGCCAGTAGTACCCAACCGGGACAGGGTTTTGGCTACACCTTC.